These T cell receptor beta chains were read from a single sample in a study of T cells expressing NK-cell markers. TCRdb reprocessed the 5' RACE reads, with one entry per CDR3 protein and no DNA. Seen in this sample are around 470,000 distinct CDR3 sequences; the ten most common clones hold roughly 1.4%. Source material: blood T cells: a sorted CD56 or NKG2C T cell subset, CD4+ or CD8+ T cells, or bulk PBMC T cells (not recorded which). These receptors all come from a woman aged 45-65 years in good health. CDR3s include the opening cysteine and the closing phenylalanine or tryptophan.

CDR3: CASSAAAANQPQHF
J: TRBJ1-5
V: TRBV2

CDR3: CASSPRTSGITRRTGELFF
J: TRBJ2-2
V: TRBV12-3/TRBV12-4

CDR3: CASSPTGDETQYF
J: TRBJ2-5
V: TRBV10-1

CDR3: CASSIRGPGANVLTF
J: TRBJ2-6
V: TRBV27

CDR3: CASEDRLRGANVLTF
J: TRBJ2-6
V: TRBV19

CDR3: CSVASGNNEQFF
J: TRBJ2-1
V: TRBV20-1

CDR3: CASSFPPPEAFF
J: TRBJ1-1
V: TRBV12-3/TRBV12-4

CDR3: CSASWAEENTEAFF
J: TRBJ1-1
V: TRBV20-1

CDR3: CASMKGTGFEPQHF
J: TRBJ1-5
V: TRBV2

CDR3: CASSPIETDTQYF
J: TRBJ2-3
V: TRBV27

CDR3: CAISESVLTAGRQETQYF
J: TRBJ2-5
V: TRBV10-3

CDR3: CASSFGGQGGGELFF
J: TRBJ2-2
V: TRBV5-1

CDR3: CATSGGQGFDTQYF
J: TRBJ2-3
V: TRBV24-1

CDR3: CASSYHRGPDTQYF
J: TRBJ2-3
V: TRBV12-3/TRBV12-4

CDR3: CAWSVGALEKLFF
J: TRBJ1-4
V: TRBV30

CDR3: CASNSLAGSYEQFF
J: TRBJ2-1
V: TRBV6-6

CDR3: CASSQVIIGRRVNTEAFF
J: TRBJ1-1
V: TRBV14

CDR3: CASSTGTYQETQYF
J: TRBJ2-5
V: TRBV11-1

CDR3: CASSQGYPLYGYTF
J: TRBJ1-2
V: TRBV4-2

CDR3: CASSLEDRGKNIQYF
J: TRBJ2-4
V: TRBV11-1

CDR3: CASSYEAGQGGAFF
J: TRBJ1-1
V: TRBV4-2

CDR3: CASSLTGTGDYEQYF
J: TRBJ2-7
V: TRBV7-3

CDR3: CASSLIGEEKTQYF
J: TRBJ2-5
V: TRBV28

CDR3: CASSLQGSMGETQYF
J: TRBJ2-5
V: TRBV5-5

CDR3: CASSWGSRLLFF
J: TRBJ2-2
V: TRBV12-3/TRBV12-4

CDR3: CASSGRGLDGELFF
J: TRBJ2-2
V: TRBV5-1

CDR3: CASSLNGDTEAFF
J: TRBJ1-1
V: TRBV7-6

CDR3: CSALTPRDSITNEQFF
J: TRBJ2-1
V: TRBV20-1

CDR3: CASSWGPAGTGGFEQFF
J: TRBJ2-1
V: TRBV5-1

CDR3: CASSTAGGRNEQFF
J: TRBJ2-1
V: TRBV25-1

CDR3: CALRSSPGANVLTF
J: TRBJ2-6
V: TRBV12-3/TRBV12-4

CDR3: CASSYQFSGANVLTF
J: TRBJ2-6
V: TRBV19

CDR3: CSVEEGGAQGYTF
J: TRBJ1-2
V: TRBV29-1

CDR3: CASAPGLAGEGVVYEQYF
J: TRBJ2-7
V: TRBV10-1

CDR3: CASSLPTTQETQYF
J: TRBJ2-5
V: TRBV5-1

CDR3: CASSFVSSSNEQFF
J: TRBJ2-1
V: TRBV12-3/TRBV12-4

CDR3: CASSIAGTGGVYEQYF
J: TRBJ2-7
V: TRBV11-2

CDR3: CASSPRQGQTRNYGYTF
J: TRBJ1-2
V: TRBV3-1

CDR3: CASSPHKVGGEQYF
J: TRBJ2-7
V: TRBV12-3/TRBV12-4

CDR3: CASSLSIGDLNTEAFF
J: TRBJ1-1
V: TRBV27

CDR3: CSAEKALSGSTDTQYF
J: TRBJ2-3
V: TRBV20-1

CDR3: CSVVGQGTNYGYTF
J: TRBJ1-2
V: TRBV29-1

CDR3: CASGSINQPQHF
J: TRBJ1-5
V: TRBV12-5

CDR3: CASRVGTVGNTIYF
J: TRBJ1-3
V: TRBV6-5

CDR3: CAISDPRRDRGEKLFF
J: TRBJ1-4
V: TRBV10-3

CDR3: CASSGSAGGSYNEQFF
J: TRBJ2-1
V: TRBV7-9

CDR3: CASSKATGGPTEAFF
J: TRBJ1-1
V: TRBV21-1

CDR3: CASSEEAGKSDTQYF
J: TRBJ2-3
V: TRBV2

CDR3: CASNGQGRTNEQYF
J: TRBJ2-7
V: TRBV6-5

CDR3: CSVNTGGITSNTEAFF
J: TRBJ1-1
V: TRBV20-1

CDR3: CASSSDLEKFF
J: TRBJ2-1
V: TRBV7-2